The next 30 T cell receptor beta chains were all read from a single sample in a study of shared clonotypes between healthy human individuals. Method: immunoSEQ multiplex PCR; TCRdb's copy keeps in-frame clones and lacks some. This table holds under 1,100,000 clones, roughly 80% found once. Sequenced sample: memory CD4+ T cells sorted from blood. Sample subset: CD45RA-negative fraction. These TCRs come from a man between 18 and 35 years old in good health.

This chain connects TRBV2 to TRBJ2-1; D is unclear. V lost 0 bases to trimming and J lost 7 bases, with 7 bases between them. CDR1 and CDR2 from the germline V gene are SNHLY and FYNNEI. The CDR3 runs 13 residues. Here the CDR3 DNA reads TGTGCCAGCAGTGAAGCAAGGTGGAATGAGCAGTTCTTC. Translated: CASSEARWNEQFF.

The chain joins TRBV19 to TRBJ2-2, with TRBD1 identical over 9 bases. In germline, CDR1 is LNHDA, CDR2 SQIVND (reference sequence). The CDR3 consists of 14 residues. The trim removed 7 bases at V and 4 bases at J, leaving 4 bases unmatched. CDR3 nucleotide sequence: TGTGCCAGTATGGACAGGGGAAGCACCGGGGAGCTGTTTTTT. It specifies CASMDRGSTGELFF.

This CDR3 is CASSTLEGSPLHF. The CDR3 bases are TGTGCCAGTAGTACTCTTGAGGGTTCACCCCTCCACTTT. The chain employs TRBV19 and TRBJ1-6; D is uncertain. The CDR3 is 13 residues long. Germline V gene data show CDR1 as LNHDA and CDR2 as SQIVND (reference sequence). V gave up 4 bases and J gave up 9 bases, with 10 bases separating them.

To note about this clone: This specimen includes other DNA sequences encoding the same CDR3. The rearrangement links TRBV5-1 to TRBJ2-5; D unresolved. The CDR3 extends over 14 amino acids. Per the germline V gene, CDR1 is SGHRS and CDR2 is YFSETQ. Trimming removed 2 bases at V and 1 base at J, with 9 bases between. The CDR3 spells CASSFGTAQETQYF. Written as DNA, the CDR3 is TGCGCCAGCAGCTTTGGAACAGCCCAAGAGACCCAGTACTTC.

The rearrangement joins TRBV11-2 to TRBJ1-2; no clear D. The CDR3 is made up of 12 amino acids. Trimming removed 3 bases at V and 8 bases at J, with 10 bases between. Germline V gene data show CDR1 as SGHAT and CDR2 as FQNNGV. The CDR3 region has the DNA TGTGCCAGCAGCTTCCAAGGGCAGGGCTACACCTTC. Translated, it gives CASSFQGQGYTF.

The chain carries TRBV7-9 and TRBJ2-1; D is perhaps TRBD2 (5 bases). The CDR3 covers 17 residues. The germline CDR1 and CDR2 sequences are SEHNR and FQNEAQ (reference sequence). Trimming cost V 5 bases and J 5 bases, with 22 bases left between them. CDR3 DNA sequence: TGTGCCAGCAGCCCCCTGGGAGTCGGATCTCTAGACAATGAGCAGTTCTTC. Translation gives CASSPLGVGSLDNEQFF. Looking up the rest from reference TRBV7-9 and TRBJ2-1 gives the full variable domain: DTGVSQNPRHKITKRGQNVTFRCDPISEHNRLYWYRQTLGQGPEFLTYFQNEAQLEKSRLLSDRFSAERPKGSFSTLEIQRTEQGDSAMYLCASSPLGVGSLDNEQFFGPGTRLTVL.

This rearrangement joins TRBV4-1 to TRBJ2-7; 8 bases match TRBD1. This CDR3 contains 15 residues. Trimming took 1 base from V and 6 from J; bases not matched to a gene: 8. Germline V gene sequence: CDR1 MGHRA, CDR2 YSYEKL. The CDR3 DNA reads as TGCGCCAGCAGCCAAGTTGTCGGGACAGGTGCCGAGCAGTACTTC. It codes for CASSQVVGTGAEQYF.

To note about this clone: The sample contains more than one DNA sequence encoding this CDR3. The rearrangement uses TRBV7-2 and TRBJ2-1, with 10 bases aligning to TRBD2. The CDR3 runs to 15 residues. Germline values: CDR1 SGHTA, CDR2 FQGNSA. Trimming took 3 bases from V and 7 from J; bases not matched to a gene: 6. Here the CDR3 reads CASSFPLAGVNEQFF. The CDR3, as DNA: TGTGCCAGCAGCTTCCCGCTAGCGGGGGTGAATGAGCAGTTCTTC.

In this sample, this clone turned up a few times. The chain recombines TRBV21-1 with TRBJ1-3; the table's D call, TRBD1, has no DNA check behind it. TRBV21-1 is a documented pseudogene. The CDR3 extends over 17 amino acids. The CDR3 here is CASSHRDRGITGNTIYF. The CDR3 region has the DNA TGTGCCAGCAGCCACCGGGACAGGGGAATTACTGGAAACACCATATATTTT.

This clone was picked up one time. This chain joins TRBV19 and TRBJ1-5, with a tentative D call TRBD1 (6 bases). This CDR3 is built from 15 residues. Germline assignment: CDR1 LNHDA and CDR2 SQIVND (reference sequence). V lost 0 bases to trimming and J lost 2 bases, with 8 bases between them. The CDR3 spells CASSIDSGGNQPQHF. CDR3 DNA sequence: TGTGCCAGTAGTATAGATTCAGGGGGCAATCAGCCCCAGCATTTT.

The genes are TRBV6-1 and TRBJ2-7; TRBD1 matches at 10 bases. The CDR3 spans 18 residues. Losses at the gene ends were 2 bases for V and 2 bases for J; bases not matched to a gene: 12. CDR1 and CDR2 from the germline V gene are MNHNS and SASEGT. CDR3: CASSEIWLGTGDTYEQYF. DNA for the CDR3: TGTGCCAGCAGTGAAATCTGGCTGGGGACAGGGGACACCTACGAGCAGTACTTC.

The chain combines TRBV28 with TRBJ1-1, with D maybe TRBD1 (5 bases). Germline CDR1 is MDHEN and CDR2 is SYDVKM. The CDR3 is 13 amino acids. Trimming removed 4 bases from V and 6 bases from J, with 12 bases in between. In DNA form, the CDR3 reads TGTGCCAGCAGTTCGACAGTTAGTGCTGAAGCTTTCTTT. Translated, it gives CASSSTVSAEAFF.

The chain employs TRBV11-3 and TRBJ2-2; tentative D call: TRBD2 (5 bases). The CDR3 has 15 residues. The germline gives CDR1 SGHNT, CDR2 YENEEA. V was trimmed by 5 bases and J by 4 bases, leaving 14 bases between them. For the CDR3, the DNA is TGTGCCAGCAGCCCTAGAGGAGGATTCACCGGGGAGCTGTTTTTT. Amino acids: CASSPRGGFTGELFF.

The rearrangement links TRBV19 to TRBJ1-5, with TRBD1 identical over 8 bases. V was pared by 5 bases and J by 4 bases, with 7 bases of the junction left unmatched. Germline values: CDR1 LNHDA, CDR2 SQIVND (reference sequence). This CDR3 comprises 15 residues. This chain's CDR3 is CASSRPGQANQPQHF. CDR3 nucleotides: TGTGCCAGTAGTCGTCCGGGACAGGCTAATCAGCCCCAGCATTTT.

This clone was seen a few times. CDR3 residues: CASSFGTGGVTDTQYF. The CDR3 coding sequence is TGTGCCAGTAGTTTTGGGACAGGGGGTGTAACAGATACGCAGTATTTT. The V and J genes are TRBV19 and TRBJ2-3; 11 bases are shared with TRBD1. With 5 bases clipped from V and 3 bases from J, the junction kept 7 bases outside the gene matches. This CDR3 region has 16 residues. CDR1 and CDR2 from the germline V gene are LNHDA and SQIVND (reference sequence).

The chain carries TRBV28 and TRBJ2-5; perhaps TRBD2 as D (7 bases). V lost 2 bases, J lost 1 base, and 20 bases lay in between. Germline CDR1 reads MDHEN; CDR2 reads SYDVKM. This CDR3 contains 18 residues. CDR3 protein: CASSLRGGTSASQETQYF. CDR3 DNA sequence: TGTGCCAGCAGTTTAAGGGGGGGCACTAGCGCCAGCCAAGAGACCCAGTACTTC.

This clone appeared a single time. The same CDR3 arises from other DNA sequences in this sample as well. The chain combines TRBV5-6 with TRBJ1-5; the D is unclear. This CDR3 has 14 amino acids. Deletions cut 4 bases from V and 3 bases from J, with 11 bases between. Germline V lookup: CDR1 SGHDT, CDR2 YYEEEE. The CDR3 spells CASSLRSSNQPQHF. The CDR3 nucleotides are TGTGCCAGCAGCCTTCGATCTTCCAATCAGCCCCAGCATTTT.

The rearrangement uses TRBV28 and TRBJ2-2; no definite D call. Germline CDR1 MDHEN, CDR2 SYDVKM. There are 11 residues in the CDR3. V lost 7 bases to trimming and J lost 9 bases, with 9 bases between them. The DNA for the CDR3 is TGTGCCAGCACTTCCCTGCGGGAGCTGTTTTTT. Translating gives CASTSLRELFF.

The chain links TRBV21-1 to TRBJ2-3. TRBV21-1 is listed as a pseudogene. The CDR3 loop spans 15 amino acids. CDR3: CASSIGRIRSYTQYF. CDR3 DNA sequence: TGTGCCAGCAGCATAGGCAGGATCAGGAGTTATACGCAGTATTTT.

The chain joins TRBV6-5 to TRBJ2-1; TRBD2 aligns across 7 bases. The CDR3 contains 15 residues. CDR1 and CDR2 (germline): MNHEY, SVGAGI. The V and J ends lost 4 bases and 4 bases, in that order; junction bases with no gene match: 7. The CDR3, as DNA: TGTGCCAGCAGTTTAAGGCTAGCGGATTACAATGAGCAGTTCTTC. It codes for CASSLRLADYNEQFF.

This clone has just a few counts. V gene TRBV5-1 combines with J gene TRBJ1-3; D unclear. Trimming removed 1 base from V and 0 bases from J, with 11 bases in between. The CDR3 covers 16 residues. CDR1 and CDR2 from the germline V gene are SGHRS and YFSETQ. For the CDR3, the DNA is TGCGCCAGCAGCTTGTTATCGGAACGCTCTGGAAACACCATATATTTT. It is translated as CASSLLSERSGNTIYF.

In regard to this clone: Other DNA sequences in the same sample also yield this CDR3. The chain joins TRBV15 to TRBJ1-4; 7 bases line up with TRBD1. Trimming took 3 bases from V and 7 from J; bases not matched to a gene: 2. There are 13 residues in the CDR3. Germline V gives CDR1 LNHNV, CDR2 YYDKDF (reference sequence). In DNA, the CDR3 is TGTGCCACCAGCAGGGCAGGGGGTGAAAAACTGTTTTTT. It translates to CATSRAGGEKLFF.

The chain has TRBV7-9 and TRBJ2-7, with unresolved D. This CDR3 region has 13 residues. Germline V gene lookup returns CDR1 SEHNR and CDR2 FQNEAQ (reference sequence). The V gene lost 5 bases and the J gene lost 3 bases, with 11 bases spanning the gap. The CDR3 here is CASSRSRDYEQYF. CDR3 DNA sequence: TGTGCCAGCAGCAGATCTAGGGACTACGAGCAGTACTTC. Looking up the rest from reference TRBV7-9 and TRBJ2-7 gives the full variable domain: DTGVSQNPRHKITKRGQNVTFRCDPISEHNRLYWYRQTLGQGPEFLTYFQNEAQLEKSRLLSDRFSAERPKGSFSTLEIQRTEQGDSAMYLCASSRSRDYEQYFGPGTRLTVT.

V and J are TRBV30 and TRBJ2-7; TRBD2 is a possible D gene (6 bases). Germline V gives CDR1 GTSNPN, CDR2 SVGIG (reference sequence). Trimming cost V 2 bases and J 2 bases, with 7 bases left between them. The CDR3 is 12 residues long. The DNA of the CDR3 is TGTGCCTGGAGTCCTAGCGCCTACGAGCAGTACTTC. Its protein is CAWSPSAYEQYF.

Notes on this clone: This sample includes further DNA sequences coding for the same CDR3. The CDR3 nucleotides read TGTGCCTGGAGTGCGACAGGGAGGACTGAAGCTTTCTTT. It specifies CAWSATGRTEAFF. The chain is built from TRBV30 and TRBJ1-1, with 7 bases aligning to TRBD1. Germline CDR1 reads GTSNPN; CDR2 reads SVGIG (reference sequence). The CDR3 loop spans 13 amino acids. The J segment lost 5 bases and the V segment lost 1 base, leaving 4 bases of the junction unmatched.

V is TRBV11-2 and J is TRBJ2-2; D possibly corresponds to TRBD2 (6 bases). Deletions cut 5 bases from V and 7 bases from J, with 14 bases between. Germline V lookup: CDR1 SGHAT, CDR2 FQNNGV. This CDR3 spans 14 amino acids. CDR3 residues: CASSPGLPGGELFF. DNA for the CDR3: TGTGCCAGCAGCCCGGGACTCCCCGGCGGGGAGCTGTTTTTT.

V usage is TRBV15 and J usage is TRBJ2-4, with 8 bases lining up with TRBD1. The CDR3 is 16 residues long. The trim removed 5 bases at V and 0 bases at J, leaving 6 bases unmatched. Germline assignment: CDR1 LNHNV and CDR2 YYDKDF (reference sequence). CDR3 amino acids: CATSRTGSIAKNIQYF. The CDR3, as DNA: TGTGCCACCAGCCGGACAGGGTCGATAGCCAAAAACATTCAGTACTTC.

The V gene is TRBV6-1, the J gene TRBJ1-5; tentative D call: TRBD1 (5 bases). V dropped 3 bases and J dropped 6 bases, with 18 bases sitting between them. The germline V gene encodes CDR1 MNHNS and CDR2 SASEGT. CDR3 length equals 16 residues. CDR3 sequence reads: CASSDTGQGRSQPQHF. The CDR3 DNA is TGTGCCAGCAGTGATACGGGGCAGGGTCGGAGTCAGCCCCAGCATTTT.

The chain joins TRBV30 to TRBJ2-5; D possibly corresponds to TRBD2 (6 bases). Looked up from germline, CDR1 is GTSNPN and CDR2 is SVGIG (reference sequence). Trimming stripped 0 bases from V and 5 bases from J, with 16 bases between. The CDR3 runs 15 residues. CDR3 sequence reads: CAWSVTGALGETQYF. As DNA, the CDR3 is TGTGCCTGGAGTGTAACGGGAGCTTTGGGGGAGACCCAGTACTTC.

The chain has TRBV5-4 and TRBJ2-7; 15 nucleotides match TRBD2. V was pared by 4 bases and J by 8 bases, with 10 bases of the junction left unmatched. The CDR3 spans 16 residues. From germline, CDR1 is SGHNT and CDR2 YYREEE (reference sequence). The DNA for the CDR3 is TGTGCCAGCAGCCAAGGGACTAGCGGGAGGCTGGCCCAGCAGTACTTC. It is translated as CASSQGTSGRLAQQYF.